These T cell receptor beta chains were read from a single sample in a study of blood T cell repertoires in COVID-19. Using immunoSEQ multiplex PCR, the repertoire was profiled, and TCRdb retains in-frame clones only, with some absent. The profile shows 200,000 to 300,000 clones, roughly four fifths of them singletons. Sequenced material: peripheral blood. The receptors were sampled from a woman in her late teens or twenties with acute or convalescent COVID-19. The CDR3 runs from the conserved cysteine through the conserved F or W. A D gene is named only where the DNA matches it firmly. Where a row states a size, it is once, few, many or the class of an expanded clone; other rows omit it.

D gene,clone size,J gene,V gene,CDR3 DNA,CDR3 protein
TRBD2,-,TRBJ2-1,TRBV9,TGTGCCAGCAGCGTAGCCCTAGCGGACTTATACAATGAGCAGTTCTTC,CASSVALADLYNEQFF
TRBD2,-,TRBJ2-1,TRBV7-2,TGTGCCAGCAGCTGGGGGACTAGCGGGAGCGGTTACAATGAGCAGTTCTTC,CASSWGTSGSGYNEQFF
-,-,TRBJ1-2,TRBV6-2/TRBV6-3,TGTGCCAGCAGTTCGCCTGGCCTCTATGGCTACACCTTC,CASSSPGLYGYTF
TRBD1,-,TRBJ2-7,TRBV7-9,TGTGCCAGCAGCCTCGGGACAGTAGACTACGAGCAGTACTTC,CASSLGTVDYEQYF
-,-,TRBJ2-1,TRBV7-6,TGTGCCAGCAGCTTACATCCGGGACTTTATTCCTACAATGAGCAGTTCTTC,CASSLHPGLYSYNEQFF
TRBD2,-,TRBJ2-1,TRBV27,TGTGCCCCAATGGGGACTACCGGGGATCAGTTCTTC,CAPMGTTGDQFF
-,-,TRBJ2-5,TRBV5-4,TGTGCCAGCAGCCCCGTAGACCAAGAGACCCAGTACTTC,CASSPVDQETQYF
TRBD1,-,TRBJ2-5,TRBV7-9,TGTGCCAGCAGCTTTATAGGACAGGGCCGGGAGACCCAGTACTTC,CASSFIGQGRETQYF
TRBD2,-,TRBJ2-7,TRBV27,TGTGCCAGCAGTTGGGGACTAGCGGGAGGAGCCTACGAGCAGTACTTC,CASSWGLAGGAYEQYF
-,-,TRBJ2-1,TRBV27,TGTGCCAGCAGGCGAATGAACTACAATGAGCAGTTCTTC,CASRRMNYNEQFF
TRBD1,-,TRBJ2-1,TRBV27,TGTGCCAGCAGTACAGGGACAGGTGACTACAATGAGCAGTTCTTC,CASSTGTGDYNEQFF
TRBD1,-,TRBJ1-3,TRBV3-1/TRBV3-2,TGTGCCAGCAGCCATGCACAGGGGTGGGAAGGAAACACCATATACTTT,CASSHAQGWEGNTIYF
-,few,TRBJ2-1,TRBV2,TGTGCCAGAAAAGGAGCCGGCTCCTACAATGAGCAGTTCTTC,CARKGAGSYNEQFF
-,once,TRBJ1-1,TRBV4-3,TGCGCCAGCAGCCCCTTCGGGGACACTGAAGCTTTCTTT,CASSPFGDTEAFF
TRBD1,few,TRBJ2-7,TRBV27,TGTGCCAGCAGTTCGGGACAGATCTACGAGCAGTACTTC,CASSSGQIYEQYF
-,-,TRBJ1-1,TRBV18,TGTGCCAGCTCACCAGGTTCACAGATTGAAGCTTTCTTT,CASSPGSQIEAFF
TRBD1,-,TRBJ1-6,TRBV28,TGTGCCAGCAGTTCCTCACTTGGGACAGGGGGCCTCTATAATTCACCCCTCCACTTT,CASSSSLGTGGLYNSPLHF
TRBD2,-,TRBJ2-1,TRBV5-1,TGCGCCAGCAGCGAAACTAGCGGGACCTACAATGAGCAGTTCTTC,CASSETSGTYNEQFF
TRBD1,-,TRBJ1-1,TRBV25-1,TGTGCCAGCAGTGGGGGACAGGGCACTGAAGCTTTCTTT,CASSGGQGTEAFF
-,-,TRBJ2-7,TRBV29-1,TGCAGCGTTGGAGACTCCTCCTACGAGCAGTACTTC,CSVGDSSYEQYF
TRBD1,-,TRBJ1-2,TRBV6-5,TGTGCCAGCAGTTACCAGGGGACAGGGCGGTATGGCTACACCTTC,CASSYQGTGRYGYTF
TRBD1,-,TRBJ1-5,TRBV19,TGTGCCAGCGCGCCGGGACAGGGGGCTTTTCAGCCCCAGCATTTT,CASAPGQGAFQPQHF
TRBD2,-,TRBJ2-7,TRBV18,TGTGCCAGCTCACCACTTAGTATCTTTAGCGGGAGTAGAGGATACGAGCAGTACTTC,CASSPLSIFSGSRGYEQYF
-,few,TRBJ2-1,TRBV5-1,TGCGCCAGCAGCTTGCGGCAGGGGGAGGATGAGCAGTTCTTC,CASSLRQGEDEQFF
-,-,TRBJ1-4,TRBV7-9,TGTGCCAGCAGCCCCCAAGGGGCGGGAAATGAAAAACTGTTTTTT,CASSPQGAGNEKLFF
TRBD1,-,TRBJ2-7,TRBV27,TGTGCCAGCAGTATCGGGACAGACTACGAGCAGTACTTC,CASSIGTDYEQYF
-,-,TRBJ2-7,TRBV6-5,TGTGCCAGCAGTTACTCGAACCAGGGGCCCTACGAGCAGTACTTC,CASSYSNQGPYEQYF
-,-,TRBJ1-4,TRBV28,TGTGCCAGCACACAGGGAAGCGAAAAACTGTTTTTT,CASTQGSEKLFF
-,-,TRBJ1-2,TRBV10-2,TGCGCCAGCAGTGAGAGCCAGGCGGGAAATACCTTC,CASSESQAGNTF
-,few,TRBJ2-7,TRBV2,TGTGCCAGCAGCTCCCTCTACGAGCAGTACTTC,CASSSLYEQYF
TRBD1,-,TRBJ2-2,TRBV29-1,TGCAGCGTTGCCGGACAGGGGGCTGCCGGGGAGCTGTTTTTT,CSVAGQGAAGELFF
TRBD1,-,TRBJ1-1,TRBV15,TGTGCCACCAGCAGAGGGGACAGGCCGGGGGATGAAGCTTTCTTT,CATSRGDRPGDEAFF
-,-,TRBJ1-2,TRBV5-5,TGTGCCAGCAGCGTCTCCGCGAACTATGGCTACACCTTC,CASSVSANYGYTF
TRBD2,-,TRBJ2-7,TRBV28,TGTGCCAGCAGTGAGAGCCCTTTAGCGGGATGGGTGGGCGAGCAGTACTTC,CASSESPLAGWVGEQYF
TRBD2,-,TRBJ2-1,TRBV7-9,TGTGCCAGCAGTCATACTACGGGGCGGGAGATACTCAATGAGCAGTTCTTC,CASSHTTGREILNEQFF
TRBD1,-,TRBJ1-2,TRBV4-1,TGCGCCAGCAGCCCCGACAGGGGGCAGGTCTATGGCTACACCTTC,CASSPDRGQVYGYTF
TRBD1,-,TRBJ1-1,TRBV19,TGTGCCAGTAGTATAAGAGGGACAGGGGGCGTTTGGGACACTGAAGCTTTCTTT,CASSIRGTGGVWDTEAFF
TRBD2,-,TRBJ2-2,TRBV6-5,TGTGCCAGCAGTCGAGCGGGAAGGAACACCGGGGAGCTGTTTTTT,CASSRAGRNTGELFF
-,-,TRBJ2-3,TRBV27,TGTGCCAGCAGTTTGCGTTCCCTCACAGATACGCAGTATTTT,CASSLRSLTDTQYF